Listed here are 2 T cell receptor beta chains from one sample, sequenced in a study of T cell clonality in common variable immunodeficiency. Only in-frame clones appear in the TCRdb table, and some are missing; sequencing was by immunoSEQ multiplex PCR. The specimen gives roughly 70,000 clones without singletons; the ten biggest hold roughly 1.6%. The specimen sequenced was peripheral blood mononuclear cells. The receptor set was obtained from a person aged 18-70 years in good health.

This clone occurred many times. The read ends 3 residues shy of where the CDR3 ends; the end is completed using the germline J gene. The chain carries TRBV19 and TRBJ1-2; D is unresolved. The germline V gene has CDR1 LNHDA and CDR2 SQIVND (reference sequence). The CDR3 length is 14 residues. The V end was cut by 0 bases, the J end by 5 bases, with 10 bases between. CDR3 region: CASSIDFRSYGYTF. The sequenced part of the CDR3 DNA is TGTGCCAGTAGTATAGATTTCCGCAGTTATGGC.

This clone has at least ten counts. The read halts 3 residues ahead of the CDR3 end, with the missing end drawn from the germline J gene. The chain links TRBV5-4 to TRBJ2-7; 7 bases map to TRBD2. This CDR3 comprises 14 residues. CDR1 is SGHNT, CDR2 YYREEE, per germline (reference sequence). After removal of 0 bases from V and 6 bases from J, the junction contained 6 bases not matched to a gene. The sequenced part of the CDR3 DNA is TGTGCCAGCAGCTTGGGGCTAGCGGAACCCGAG. Translating it yields CASSLGLAEPE. The CDR3, in full, reads CASSLGLAEPEQYF.